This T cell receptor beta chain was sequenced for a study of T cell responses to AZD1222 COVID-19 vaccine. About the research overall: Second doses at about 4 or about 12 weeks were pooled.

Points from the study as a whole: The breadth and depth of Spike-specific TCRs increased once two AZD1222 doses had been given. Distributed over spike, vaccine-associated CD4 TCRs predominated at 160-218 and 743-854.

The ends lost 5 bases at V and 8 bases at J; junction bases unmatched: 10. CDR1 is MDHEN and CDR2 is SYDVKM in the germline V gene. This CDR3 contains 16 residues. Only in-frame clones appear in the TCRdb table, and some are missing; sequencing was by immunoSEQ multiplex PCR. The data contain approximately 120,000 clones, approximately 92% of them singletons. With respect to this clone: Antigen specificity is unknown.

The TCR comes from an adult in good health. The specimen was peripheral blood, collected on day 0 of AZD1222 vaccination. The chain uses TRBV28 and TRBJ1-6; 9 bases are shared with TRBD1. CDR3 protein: CASSRPGQGGHSPLHF. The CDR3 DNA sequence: TGTGCCAGCAGTAGGCCGGGACAGGGAGGACATTCACCCCTCCACTTT.